Included here is one T cell receptor beta chain sequence, with context. The antigen remains undetermined. Libraries were prepared by immunoSEQ multiplex PCR; TCRdb keeps only in-frame clonotypes and omits some of them. The sample lists tens of thousands of clones; roughly 95% were seen once. Resections from corrective heart surgery supplied the thymus tissue. Samples came from healthy Finnish infants during open corrective cardiac surgery. The source of the sample is a study of human thymus T cells. Study-wide points: Thymic and blood repertoires appeared to display a bias in their usage of V and J genes. Related research found strongly overlapping thymic repertoires in unrelated individuals.

Germline assignment: CDR1 SGHDT and CDR2 YYEEEE. V lost 7 bases to trimming and J lost 1 base; unmatched junction nucleotides: 4. The CDR3 is 14 amino acids. Sample: thymus tissue. The chain has TRBV5-6 and TRBJ2-5; the match to TRBD2 covers 10 bases. The clonotype comes from a girl under three years old with a congenital heart defect but otherwise immunologically healthy. The DNA of the CDR3 is TGTGCCAGCCAAGCTAGCGGGGGCCAAGAGACCCAGTACTTC. This encodes CASQASGGQETQYF.